Here is one TCR beta chain with its context. Antigen specificity is unknown. CDR3 size: 13 residues. V was trimmed by 3 bases and J by 11 bases, leaving 16 bases between them. TCRdb independently ran MiXCR on the reads; one entry per CDR3 protein. This sample has 100,000 to 150,000 distinct CDR3 sequences; more than 20% occur once, and the top ten carry 34%. This sample is part of a study of T cell repertoires in cytomegalovirus infection. V gene TRBV12-3 or TRBV12-4 combines with J gene TRBJ1-2; perhaps TRBD1 as D (6 bases). The source material was PBMCs, sequenced either directly or after in vitro stimulation (not recorded which). This receptor was obtained from a human donor in good health (CMV status not recorded). Some clones in this sample may be carry-over from other donors' samples. The CDR3 is CASSFPDRPKYTF. The CDR3 region has the DNA TGTGCCAGCAGTTTCCCGGACAGACCAAAGTACACCTTC.